The TCR beta chain under discussion was sequenced for a study of molecular identifiers for immune sequencing clone quantification. There are many counts of this clonotype. The antigen is unknown. TCRdb called the PCR reads again in MiXCR, with one record for every CDR3 protein. The repertoire holds some 650,000 distinct CDR3 sequences, just under 20% seen once, with about 0.9% in the top ten. Whole-study findings and limits: Same-barcode identical TCR molecules could make highly expanded clones look smaller than they are. It was shown that clones above 20 RNA copies held over 99% of effector molecules, but under 1% in naive cells. Spiked Jurkat TCR RNA from one cell was reportedly detectable among over 800,000 naive cells.

A CD8+CD4-CCR7+CD45RA+ phenotype served as the sorting definition for naive CD8 T cells. This CDR3 region has 14 residues. Trimming cost V 6 bases and J 0 bases, with 11 bases left between them. The V gene's germline CDR1 is LNHDA and CDR2 SQIVND (reference sequence). The gene calls are TRBV19 and TRBJ2-5; D unresolved. The receptor comes from a human donor in good health. Some libraries in this study had Jurkat cell RNA spiked in. Sequencing input: naive CD8+ T cells from blood, with Jurkat cell RNA spiked in. The subset: FACS-sorted CD8+CD4-CCR7+CD45RA+ naive T cells. The CDR3 loop reads CASSSEVYQETQYF. Here the CDR3 DNA reads TGTGCCAGTAGCAGCGAGGTGTACCAAGAGACCCAGTACTTC.